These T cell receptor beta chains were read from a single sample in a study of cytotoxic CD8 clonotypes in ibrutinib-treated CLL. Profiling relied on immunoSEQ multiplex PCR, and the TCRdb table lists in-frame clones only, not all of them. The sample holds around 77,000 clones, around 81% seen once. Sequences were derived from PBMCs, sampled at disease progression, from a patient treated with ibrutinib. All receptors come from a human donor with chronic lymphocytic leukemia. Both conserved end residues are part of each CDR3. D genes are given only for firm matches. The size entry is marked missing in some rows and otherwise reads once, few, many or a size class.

CAISETGTGDISYTF TGTGCCATCAGCGAAACCGGGACAGGGGATATTAGCTACACCTTC - TRBD1 TRBJ1-2 TRBV10-3
CAIGPAGGHEQYF TGTGCCATCGGGCCAGCGGGGGGGCACGAGCAGTACTTC - TRBD2 TRBJ2-7 TRBV10-3
CASRDGGRGYTF TGTGCCAGCAGAGACGGGGGGCGCGGCTACACCTTC - - TRBJ1-2 TRBV6-5
CSVTFNEQFF TGCAGCGTTACGTTCAATGAGCAGTTCTTC - - TRBJ2-1 TRBV29-1
CASSQDSFVAGRNEQFF TGTGCCAGCAGCCAAGATAGTTTCGTAGCGGGAAGAAATGAGCAGTTCTTC - TRBD2 TRBJ2-1 TRBV4-2
CASTGQGLTDTQYF TGTGCCAGTACCGGACAGGGTTTGACAGATACGCAGTATTTT - TRBD1 TRBJ2-3 TRBV19
CASSVRRFQPQHF TGTGCCAGCAGTGTACGGCGGTTTCAGCCCCAGCATTTT - - TRBJ1-5 TRBV2
CASSEAGGDILNTGELFF TGTGCCAGCAGTGAAGCAGGTGGAGACATATTGAACACCGGGGAGCTGTTTTTT - - TRBJ2-2 TRBV6-1
CASSQRDGSYEQYF TGCGCCAGCAGCCAGAGGGACGGCTCCTACGAGCAGTACTTC - - TRBJ2-7 TRBV4-1
CASSPQRVSTDTQYF TGTGCCAGCTCACCTCAGAGGGTTTCCACAGATACGCAGTATTTT many - TRBJ2-3 TRBV18
CASSDIGDYQNYGYTF TGTGCCAGCAGTGATATCGGGGACTATCAAAACTATGGCTACACCTTC once - TRBJ1-2 TRBV2
CASRKDSSGNTIYF TGTGCCAGCAGAAAGGACAGCTCTGGAAACACCATATATTTT few - TRBJ1-3 TRBV2
CASSDRKRSTDTQYF TGTGCCAGCAGTGATCGGAAAAGGAGCACAGATACGCAGTATTTT - - TRBJ2-3 TRBV25-1
CASSPRQSNQPQHF TGTGCCAGCAGTCCCCGACAGAGCAATCAGCCCCAGCATTTT - - TRBJ1-5 TRBV6-5
CASSIRRRALSEAFF TGTGCCAGTAGTATAAGGCGGAGGGCTTTATCTGAAGCTTTCTTT - - TRBJ1-1 TRBV19
CALAGGQDTREQFF TGTGCACTAGCGGGGGGGCAGGATACAAGGGAGCAGTTCTTC - TRBD2 TRBJ2-1 TRBV30
CASSWGQGYEQYF TGTGCCAGCAGCTGGGGACAGGGGTACGAGCAGTACTTC - TRBD1 TRBJ2-7 TRBV11-2
CAWSVGTDYGYTF TGTGCCTGGAGTGTAGGGACAGACTATGGCTACACCTTC - TRBD1 TRBJ1-2 TRBV30
CASSSDVTNEQFF TGTGCCAGCAGCTCGGACGTTACCAATGAGCAGTTCTTC - - TRBJ2-1 TRBV5-6
CATSREPGTGGEKLFF TGTGCCACCAGCAGAGAGCCCGGGACAGGGGGCGAAAAACTGTTTTTT - TRBD1 TRBJ1-4 TRBV15
CAWGTGFNYGYTF TGTGCCTGGGGGACAGGGTTTAACTATGGCTACACCTTC - TRBD1 TRBJ1-2 TRBV30
CASSAQRGGYTF TGTGCCAGCAGCGCTCAAAGAGGTGGCTACACCTTC - - TRBJ1-2 TRBV9
CASSSEGRGPYEQYF TGTGCCAGCAGCTCCGAAGGGCGGGGGCCCTACGAGCAGTACTTC - - TRBJ2-7 TRBV7-2
CASSLGPGQGLETQYF TGCGCCAGCAGCTTGGGTCCGGGACAGGGTTTGGAGACCCAGTACTTC - TRBD1 TRBJ2-5 TRBV5-1
CASSLDRALANEKLFF TGTGCCAGCAGCTTAGACAGGGCCCTAGCTAATGAAAAACTGTTTTTT - - TRBJ1-4 TRBV7-8
CASSLGASYEQYF TGTGCCAGCAGCTTAGGCGCTTCCTACGAGCAGTACTTC once - TRBJ2-7 TRBV7-9
CASTGQNTGELFF TGTGCCAGCACCGGACAAAACACCGGGGAGCTGTTTTTT - - TRBJ2-2 TRBV6-4
CASSPPAQGNNSPLHF TGTGCCAGCAGTCCCCCTGCACAGGGGAATAATTCACCCCTCCACTTT few TRBD1 TRBJ1-6 TRBV28
CASSTMGAGANVLTF TGCGCCAGCAGTACGATGGGGGCTGGGGCCAACGTCCTGACTTTC - - TRBJ2-6 TRBV10-2
CASSLMRYTYEQYF TGTGCCAGCAGCTTAATGAGGTACACCTACGAGCAGTACTTC - - TRBJ2-7 TRBV7-2
CASSHQGLAGVDTGELFF TGTGCCAGCAGCCATCAGGGACTAGCGGGAGTAGATACCGGGGAGCTGTTTTTT - TRBD2 TRBJ2-2 TRBV13
CASSLWIREKLFF TGTGCCAGCAGTCTCTGGATCAGGGAGAAACTGTTTTTT - - TRBJ1-4 TRBV27
CASSSNRLSQPQHF TGTGCCAGCAGCTCGAACAGGTTATCCCAGCCCCAGCATTTT - - TRBJ1-5 TRBV5-6
CASSSLAVSNEKLFF TGTGCCAGCAGTTCTCTGGCAGTGTCAAATGAAAAACTGTTTTTT - - TRBJ1-4 TRBV27
CASSLGQFYGYTF TGTGCCAGCAGTTTGGGACAGTTCTATGGCTACACCTTC few TRBD1 TRBJ1-2 TRBV28